This entry lists 8 T cell receptor beta chains sequenced from one sample in a study of blood T cell repertoires in COVID-19. Generated by immunoSEQ multiplex PCR, the TCRdb table keeps only in-frame clones and is missing some. The sample holds over 120,000 clones, 85% to 90% seen once. Sequenced input: peripheral blood. The source of these receptors is a woman between 45 and 65 years old with active or convalescent COVID-19.

The rearrangement uses TRBV7-8 and TRBJ2-3; 7 nucleotides line up with TRBD1. V shed 2 bases, J shed 2 bases, and the junction held 10 bases outside the gene matches. CDR3 length: 17 residues. The V gene's germline CDR1 is SGHVS and CDR2 FQNEAQ. The CDR3: CASSLPVDREPTDTQYF. CDR3 bases: TGTGCCAGCAGCTTACCGGTAGACAGGGAACCCACAGATACGCAGTATTTT. Combining the CDR3 with reference TRBV7-8 and TRBJ2-3 gives the whole variable domain GAGVSQSPRYKVAKRGQDVALRCDPISGHVSLFWYQQALGQGPEFLTYFQNEAQLDKSGLPSDRFFAERPEGSVSTLKIQRTQQEDSAVYLCASSLPVDREPTDTQYFGPGTRLTVL.

The J gene is TRBJ1-2, the V gene TRBV28; D is perhaps TRBD1 (6 bases). This CDR3 comprises 15 residues. The V gene lost 5 bases and the J gene lost 8 bases, with 21 bases spanning the gap. Per the germline V gene, CDR1 is MDHEN and CDR2 is SYDVKM. The CDR3 loop reads CASSPLSAGAQGYTF. CDR3 sequence (DNA): TGTGCCAGCAGTCCCCTAAGTGCGGGGGCGCAGGGCTACACCTTC.

V is TRBV15 and J is TRBJ1-1; D gene unclear. The CDR3 length is 13 residues. Germline lookup yields CDR1 LNHNV and CDR2 YYDKDF (reference sequence). The CDR3 DNA sequence: TGTGCGACCGGAACAGAGATAGACACTGAAGCTTTCTTT. The encoded protein is CATGTEIDTEAFF.

The chain carries TRBV10-1 and TRBJ2-1, with 11 bases fitting TRBD1. V shed 4 bases, J shed 2 bases, and the junction held 7 bases outside the gene matches. Germline V lookup: CDR1 WNHNN, CDR2 SYGVQD (reference sequence). There are 17 residues in the CDR3. Written as DNA, the CDR3 is TGCGCCAGCAGTGTAAGGACAGGGGGCGAGGCCTACAATGAGCAGTTCTTC. It translates to CASSVRTGGEAYNEQFF.

The V gene is TRBV14, the J gene TRBJ1-2; D unclear. This CDR3 spans 12 amino acids. The V end lost 4 bases, the J end lost 4 bases, and 7 bases lay between the germline ends. Per the germline V gene, CDR1 is SGHDN and CDR2 is FVKESK. The CDR3 loop reads CASSRLPYGYTF. The CDR3 DNA follows: TGTGCCAGCAGCCGACTTCCCTATGGCTACACCTTC.

The sample holds a few counts of this clone. The V call is TRBV7-9, the J call TRBJ1-1, with no clear D. Germline V gives CDR1 SEHNR, CDR2 FQNEAQ (reference sequence). This CDR3 is built from 13 residues. V was clipped by 3 bases and J by 1 base, with 6 bases between them. The CDR3 nucleotides are TGTGCCAGCAGCTTCACACAGAACACTGAAGCTTTCTTT. This gives the protein CASSFTQNTEAFF. Filled out from reference TRBV7-9 and TRBJ1-1, the complete variable domain reads DTGVSQNPRHKITKRGQNVTFRCDPISEHNRLYWYRQTLGQGPEFLTYFQNEAQLEKSRLLSDRFSAERPKGSFSTLEIQRTEQGDSAMYLCASSFTQNTEAFFGQGTRLTVV.

This clone has just a few counts. This chain connects TRBV27 to TRBJ1-5; D call uncertain. V was trimmed by 0 bases and J by 2 bases, leaving 11 bases between them. Germline CDR1 is MNHEY and CDR2 is SMNVEV (reference sequence). This CDR3 is built from 16 residues. The CDR3 is CASSLSAAGGNQPQHF. The CDR3 nucleotides are TGTGCCAGCAGTTTATCAGCGGCGGGAGGCAATCAGCCCCAGCATTTT.

This chain links TRBV9 with TRBJ2-1; TRBD2 matches at 9 bases. The CDR3 length is 16 residues. Trimming took 0 bases from V and 4 from J; bases not matched to a gene: 5. The germline CDR1 and CDR2 sequences are SGDLS and YYNGEE. The CDR3 loop reads CASSVAQRGVYNEQFF. CDR3 nucleotides: TGTGCCAGCAGCGTAGCTCAGCGGGGGGTATACAATGAGCAGTTCTTC. Variable domain in full (rest from reference TRBV9 and TRBJ2-1): DSGVTQTPKHLITATGQRVTLRCSPRSGDLSVYWYQQSLDQGLQFLIQYYNGEERAKGNILERFSAQQFPDLHSELNLSSLELGDSALYFCASSVAQRGVYNEQFFGPGTRLTVL.